This T cell receptor beta chain was retrieved from a study of radiation and T cells in renal cell carcinoma. The CDR3 sequence is 14 residues long. Germline values: CDR1 LNHDA, CDR2 SQIVND (reference sequence). The V segment lost 3 bases and the J segment 5 bases; nucleotides outside the gene matches: 3. TCRdb's table, derived via immunoSEQ multiplex PCR, lists solely in-frame clones and lacks some. The repertoire holds 120,000 or so clones, with more than 80% as singletons. Time point: blood 2 weeks post-SBRT. Treatment denoted: 15 Gy SBRT to primary tumor, nephrectomy 4 weeks later. This TCR was sampled from a woman in her sixties with renal cell carcinoma. The material sequenced was blood, taken from a patient whose treatment included radiotherapy and nephrectomy. J is TRBJ1-4 and V is TRBV19, with 7 bases identical to TRBD1. CDR3 sequence reads: CASSIGTANEKLFF. CDR3 DNA: TGTGCCAGTAGTATCGGGACAGCCAATGAAAAACTGTTTTTT. The full variable domain, completed using reference TRBV19 and TRBJ1-4, is DGGITQSPKYLFRKEGQNVTLSCEQNLNHDAMYWYRQDPGQGLRLIYYSQIVNDFQKGDIAEGYSVSREKKESFPLTVTSAQKNPTAFYLCASSIGTANEKLFFGSGTQLSVL.